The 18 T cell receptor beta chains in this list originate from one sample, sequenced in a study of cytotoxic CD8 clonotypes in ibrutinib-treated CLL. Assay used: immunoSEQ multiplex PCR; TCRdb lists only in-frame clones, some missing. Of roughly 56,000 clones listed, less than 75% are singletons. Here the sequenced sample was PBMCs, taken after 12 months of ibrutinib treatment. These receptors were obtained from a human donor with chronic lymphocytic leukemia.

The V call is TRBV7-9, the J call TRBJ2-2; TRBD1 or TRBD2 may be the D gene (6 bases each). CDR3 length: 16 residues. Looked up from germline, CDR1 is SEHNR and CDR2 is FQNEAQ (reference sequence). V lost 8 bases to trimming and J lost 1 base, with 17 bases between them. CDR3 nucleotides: TGTGCCAGCGGGGGGAACTCGGGACAGAACACCGGGGAGCTGTTTTTT. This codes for CASGGNSGQNTGELFF.

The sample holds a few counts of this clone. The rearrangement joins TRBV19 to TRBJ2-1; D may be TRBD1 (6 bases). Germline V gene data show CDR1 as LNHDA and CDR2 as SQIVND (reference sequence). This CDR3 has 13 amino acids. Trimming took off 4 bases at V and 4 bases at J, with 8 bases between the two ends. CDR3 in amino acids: CASSTDRYNEQFF. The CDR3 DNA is TGTGCCAGTAGTACCGACAGGTACAATGAGCAGTTCTTC.

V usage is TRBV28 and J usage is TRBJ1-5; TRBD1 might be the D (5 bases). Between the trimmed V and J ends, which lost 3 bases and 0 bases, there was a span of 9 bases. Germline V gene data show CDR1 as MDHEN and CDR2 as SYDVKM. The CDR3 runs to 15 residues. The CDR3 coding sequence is TGTGCCAGCAGTTTCTACAGGAATAGCAATCAGCCCCAGCATTTT. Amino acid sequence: CASSFYRNSNQPQHF.

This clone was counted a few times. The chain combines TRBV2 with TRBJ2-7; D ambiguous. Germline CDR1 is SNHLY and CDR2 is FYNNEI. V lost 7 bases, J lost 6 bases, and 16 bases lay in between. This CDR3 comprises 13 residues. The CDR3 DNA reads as TGTGCCAGCAATCGCGTTTTGGCTATCGAGCAGTACTTC. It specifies CASNRVLAIEQYF.

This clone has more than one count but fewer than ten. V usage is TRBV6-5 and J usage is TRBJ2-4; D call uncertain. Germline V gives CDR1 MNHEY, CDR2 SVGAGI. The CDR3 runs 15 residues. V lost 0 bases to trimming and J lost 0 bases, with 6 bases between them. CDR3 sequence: CASSYSLIAKNIQYF. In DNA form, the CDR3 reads TGTGCCAGCAGTTACTCGTTGATAGCCAAAAACATTCAGTACTTC.

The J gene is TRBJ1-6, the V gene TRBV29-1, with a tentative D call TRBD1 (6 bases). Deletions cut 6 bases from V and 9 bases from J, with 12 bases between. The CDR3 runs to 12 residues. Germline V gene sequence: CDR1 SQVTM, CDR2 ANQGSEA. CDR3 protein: CSVTTGTSPLHF. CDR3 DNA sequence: TGCAGCGTAACCACAGGGACTTCACCCCTCCACTTT.

As DNA, the CDR3 is TGTGCCAGCTTGCGGACGGGCAGGAGACCTGAAGCTTTCTTT. Its translation is CASLRTGRRPEAFF. The chain combines TRBV6-5 with TRBJ1-1; D call uncertain. The CDR3 runs to 14 residues. The V and J ends lost 8 bases and 6 bases respectively, with 19 bases between them. CDR1 and CDR2 (germline): MNHEY, SVGAGI.

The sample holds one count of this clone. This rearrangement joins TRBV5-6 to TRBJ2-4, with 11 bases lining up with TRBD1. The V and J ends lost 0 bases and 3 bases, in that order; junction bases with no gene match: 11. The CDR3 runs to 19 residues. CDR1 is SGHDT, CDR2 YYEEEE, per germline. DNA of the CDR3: TGTGCCAGCAGCTTGGGACGGACAGGGGGCTTTGACGACAAAAACATTCAGTACTTC. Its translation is CASSLGRTGGFDDKNIQYF.

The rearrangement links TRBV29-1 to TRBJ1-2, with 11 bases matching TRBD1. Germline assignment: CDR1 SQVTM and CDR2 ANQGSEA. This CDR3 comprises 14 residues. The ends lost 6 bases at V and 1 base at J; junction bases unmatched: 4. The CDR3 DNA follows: TGCAGCGTCTCCGGGACAGGGGGTAACTATGGCTACACCTTC. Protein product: CSVSGTGGNYGYTF.

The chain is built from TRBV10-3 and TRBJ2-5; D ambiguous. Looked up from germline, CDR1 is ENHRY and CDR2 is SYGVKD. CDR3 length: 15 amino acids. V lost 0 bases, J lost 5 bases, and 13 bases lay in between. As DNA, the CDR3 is TGTGCCATCAGTGAGTCGATCGTCCAAGGGGAGACCCAGTACTTC. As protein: CAISESIVQGETQYF.

The CDR3 here is CASSYSGGLSGNTIYF. The CDR3 DNA sequence: TGTGCCAGCAGTTACAGCGGGGGGCTCTCTGGAAACACCATATATTTT. The chain combines TRBV6-6 with TRBJ1-3; possibly TRBD1 for D (6 bases). The ends were cut back, 2 bases at V and 0 bases at J, with 11 bases in the middle. This CDR3 has 16 residues. In germline, CDR1 is MNHNY, CDR2 SVGAGI (reference sequence).

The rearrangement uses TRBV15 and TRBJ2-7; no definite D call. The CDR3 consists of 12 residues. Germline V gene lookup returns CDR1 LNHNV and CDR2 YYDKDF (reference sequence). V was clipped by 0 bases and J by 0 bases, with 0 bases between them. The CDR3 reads CATSRDSYEQYF. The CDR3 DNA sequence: TGTGCCACCAGCAGAGACTCCTACGAGCAGTACTTC. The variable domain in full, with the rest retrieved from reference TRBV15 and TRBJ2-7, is DAMVIQNPRYQVTQFGKPVTLSCSQTLNHNVMYWYQQKSSQAPKLLFHYYDKDFNNEADTPDNFQSRRPNTSFCFLDIRSPGLGDTAMYLCATSRDSYEQYFGPGTRLTVT.

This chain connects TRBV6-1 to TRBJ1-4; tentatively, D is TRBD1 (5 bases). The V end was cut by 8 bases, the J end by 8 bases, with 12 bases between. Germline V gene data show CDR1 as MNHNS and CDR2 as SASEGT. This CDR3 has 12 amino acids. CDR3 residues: CASCRVGEKLFF. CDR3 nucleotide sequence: TGTGCCAGCTGCAGGGTAGGGGAAAAACTGTTTTTT.

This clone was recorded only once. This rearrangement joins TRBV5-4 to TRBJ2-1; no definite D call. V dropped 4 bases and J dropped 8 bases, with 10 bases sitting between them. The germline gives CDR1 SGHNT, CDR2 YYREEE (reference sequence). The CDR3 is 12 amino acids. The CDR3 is CASSARWDEQFF. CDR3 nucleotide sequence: TGTGCCAGCAGCGCCCGGTGGGATGAGCAGTTCTTC.

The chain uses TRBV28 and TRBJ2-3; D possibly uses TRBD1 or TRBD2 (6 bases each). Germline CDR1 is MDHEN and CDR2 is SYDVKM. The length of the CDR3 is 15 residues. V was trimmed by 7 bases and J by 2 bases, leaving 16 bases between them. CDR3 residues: CASKSEGGLTDTQYF. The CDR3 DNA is TGTGCCAGCAAATCCGAGGGGGGTCTCACAGATACGCAGTATTTT.

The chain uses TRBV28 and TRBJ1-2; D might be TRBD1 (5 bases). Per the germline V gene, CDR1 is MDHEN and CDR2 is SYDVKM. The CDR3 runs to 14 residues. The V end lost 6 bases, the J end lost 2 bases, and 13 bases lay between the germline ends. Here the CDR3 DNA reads TGTGCCAGCAGCCCGGGAGGGGACAACTATGGCTACACCTTC. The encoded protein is CASSPGGDNYGYTF.

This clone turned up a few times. CDR3 sequence (DNA): TGTGCCAGCAGTTTTCCGCAGACCTACAATGAGCAGTTCTTC. Translated, it gives CASSFPQTYNEQFF. This chain connects TRBV28 to TRBJ2-1; D remains unclear. CDR1 and CDR2 from the germline V gene are MDHEN and SYDVKM. The CDR3 spans 14 residues. With 3 bases removed from V and 2 bases from J, the gap between germline ends came to 8 bases.

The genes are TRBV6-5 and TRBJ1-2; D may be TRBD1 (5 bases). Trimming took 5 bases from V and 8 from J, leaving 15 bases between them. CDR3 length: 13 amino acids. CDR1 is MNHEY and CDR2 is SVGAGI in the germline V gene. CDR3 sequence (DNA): TGTGCCAGCAGTGGTATTGGGGGGGAGGGCTACACCTTC. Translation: CASSGIGGEGYTF.